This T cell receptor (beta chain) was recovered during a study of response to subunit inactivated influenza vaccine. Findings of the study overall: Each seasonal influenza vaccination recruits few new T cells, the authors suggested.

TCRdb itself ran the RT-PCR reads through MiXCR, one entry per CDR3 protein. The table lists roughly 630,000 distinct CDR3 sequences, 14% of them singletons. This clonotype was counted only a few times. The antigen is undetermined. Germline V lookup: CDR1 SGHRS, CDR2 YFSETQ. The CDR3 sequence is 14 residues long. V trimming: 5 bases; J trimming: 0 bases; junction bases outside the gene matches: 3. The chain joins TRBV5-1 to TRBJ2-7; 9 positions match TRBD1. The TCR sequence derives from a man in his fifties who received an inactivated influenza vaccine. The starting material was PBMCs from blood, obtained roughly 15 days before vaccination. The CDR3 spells CASRGTGLSYEQYF. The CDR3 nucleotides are TGCGCCAGCAGAGGGACAGGGCTCTCCTACGAGCAGTACTTC.